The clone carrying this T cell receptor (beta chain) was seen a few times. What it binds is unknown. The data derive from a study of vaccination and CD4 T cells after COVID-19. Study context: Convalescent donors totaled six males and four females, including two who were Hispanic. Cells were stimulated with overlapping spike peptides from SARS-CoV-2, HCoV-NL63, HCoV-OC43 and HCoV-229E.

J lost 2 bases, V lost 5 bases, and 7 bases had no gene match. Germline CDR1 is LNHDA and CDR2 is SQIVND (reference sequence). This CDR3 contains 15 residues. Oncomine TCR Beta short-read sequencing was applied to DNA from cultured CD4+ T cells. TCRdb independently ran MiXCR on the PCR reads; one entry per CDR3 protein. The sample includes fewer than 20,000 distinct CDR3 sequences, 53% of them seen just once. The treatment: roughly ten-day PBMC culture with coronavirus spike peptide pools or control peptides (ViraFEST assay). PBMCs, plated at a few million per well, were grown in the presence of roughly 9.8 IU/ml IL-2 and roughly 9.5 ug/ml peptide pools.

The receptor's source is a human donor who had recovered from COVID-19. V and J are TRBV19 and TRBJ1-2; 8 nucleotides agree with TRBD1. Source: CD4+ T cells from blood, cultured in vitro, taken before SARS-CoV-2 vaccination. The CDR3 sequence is CASSGGWTGNYGYTF. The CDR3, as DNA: TGTGCCAGTAGTGGGGGTTGGACAGGGAACTATGGCTACACCTTC.